Sequencing of this T cell receptor (beta chain) was carried out in a study of beta chain features in type 1 diabetes. Study-level results: Compared with healthy donors, patients appeared to share more similar naive, central memory and regulatory TCRB repertoires. For Type 1 diabetes patients, all four CD4+ subsets carried TCRB CDR3s that were moderately but significantly shorter.

Since all of the isolated RNA was reverse transcribed, expressed TCRB transcripts were what got sequenced. Naive, central memory and regulatory T cell samples averaged roughly 3.5 million reads. Sequencing used immunoSEQ multiplex PCR; TCRdb keeps in-frame clones, though not all of them. The sample has roughly 340,000 clones; roughly 12% are singletons. This clone showed up just a few times. No antigen is known for it. Sorted CD4+ subsets: naive, central memory, regulatory, stem cell-like memory (CD45RO/CCR7/CD25/CD127/CD95/CD27 panel). V dropped 4 bases and J dropped 6; count of bases not matched to a gene: 14. The CDR3 loop spans 16 amino acids. The germline CDR1 and CDR2 sequences are SGHDN and FVKESK.

The receptor was derived from a woman under 30 with type 1 diabetes. The chain recombines TRBV14 with TRBJ1-1; 7 bases agree with TRBD1. The sequencing sample was made of naive CD4+ T cells from blood. CDR3 bases: TGTGCCAGCAGCCTTAATCCGGACAGGCGCTTAGCTGAAGCTTTCTTT. Protein product: CASSLNPDRRLAEAFF.